This TCR beta chain was obtained from a study of blood T cells in healthy people across ages (dated by TCRdb to between 2014 and 2017). In terms of the full investigation: In model experiments, template switching captured about one uniquely barcoded TCR beta cDNA molecule for every two T cells. Using deep sequencing normalized with unique cDNA molecular identifiers, the study measured how TCR beta repertoire diversity changes with age. The donors were split into four age groups: young (average around 15 years), middle-aged (39), aged (around 67) and long-lived (roughly 80). To avoid experimental bias, donors of different ages were spread randomly across the sequencing lanes. For two donors (one aged 18 to 29 and one aged 80 or older), the study analyzed two additional independent replicas of 1 million unique cDNA reads from the same blood draw.

A word on this clonotype: Its antigen has not been determined. The conserved final phenylalanine or tryptophan is absent from the CDR3, which likely points to a read error.

The library was produced with 5' RACE. For sequencing, an Illumina HiSeq 2500 was employed. The second PCR ran for about 6 to 11 cycles and used a J-beta primer mix along with a sample-barcoded 5' primer. A template-switch 5' adaptor carrying 12 random nucleotides introduced a unique molecular identifier onto each TCR beta cDNA molecule. Each sample yielded at least 3 million CDR3-containing paired-end reads. All of the RNA was converted into first-strand cDNA using the Mint cDNA synthesis kit, with a TRBC-specific oligonucleotide serving as the primer. Following uracil-DNA glycosylase treatment, all cDNA underwent a first 18-cycle PCR with the universal primers M1SS and BC2_uni_R. The authors' pipeline ran thus. Each sample was normalized by randomly selecting 1 million high-quality reads, each carrying a distinct molecular identifier. Reads with shared molecular identifiers were discarded instead of being binned into consensus sequences. MiTCR, set to a Q25 quality threshold and the strictest error-elimination algorithm, was used for CDR3 identification, clonotype clustering and error correction. A nonparametric unseen species model using Euler transformation provided a lower-bound estimate of total TCR beta diversity. TCRdb reran the public reads through fastp at Q25 and MiXCR, keeping productive beta chains. Merged by CDR3 protein, the rows form single entries marked with the most common genes and DNA. The V and J calls and clone size come from TCRdb's table, not from the authors' own analysis. This sample has around 1,500,000 distinct CDR3 sequences in its table, and under 30% of those were observed once. Of the sample, roughly 8% is held by the ten largest clones.

V ends up 4 bases short and J 6 bases short, with an unmatched junction base count of 16. The CDR3 length is 18 residues, termini included. The CDR3 DNA has 54 bases and is translated from base 1. Taken from the germline V gene, the CDR1 and CDR2 loops are SGHRS and YFSETQ. On the study overall, not on this receptor specifically: Bulk unsorted PBMC profiling prevented conclusive comparison of naive and antigen-experienced compartments. As age increased, observed TCR beta diversity per million T cells dropped in a roughly linear way, and a significant reduction was already evident by age 40. Compared with the aged group, more naive CD4+ T cells, fewer expanded clones and increased TCR diversity were shown by the long-lived group, suggesting age selection. Donor CMV infection status was unknown, potentially confounding age-related changes in expanded clonotypes. Observed TCR beta diversity correlated strongly with the percentage of naive T cells measured by flow cytometry. Estimates of total diversity from one million sequenced T cells were regarded as lower bounds and underestimates.

Systemically healthy Caucasian individuals from Russia, 39 in total and aged about 6 to 95 years, were included as donors. Each donor gave about 11 milliliters of peripheral blood, drawn into EDTA-treated Vacutainer tubes. Ficoll-Paque density-gradient centrifugation was used to isolate PBMCs, with at least 6 million obtained per sample. Trizol reagent was used to extract total RNA from PBMCs, with at least 6 micrograms per sample. For every donor, flow cytometry on a PBMC aliquot measured the percentage of naive CD45RAhigh/CD27high T cells. The sequence joins TRBV5-1 to TRBJ2-1; 10 central bases correspond to TRBD1. The sequencing sample was made of blood. This TCR came from a woman aged 25-40 years in good health. CDR3 loop: CASSPSGTGVSPINEQFV. Read as DNA, the sequence is TGCGCCAGCAGCCCGTCCGGGACAGGGGTGTCCCCAATCAATGAGCAGTTCGTC.